These 8 T cell receptor beta chains were sequenced from one sample in a study of blood T cell repertoires in COVID-19. The method was immunoSEQ multiplex PCR; TCRdb's version includes in-frame clones alone and lacks a portion of them. The table records about 100,000 clones, about nine tenths of them present only once. Sequencing was done on a sample of peripheral blood. Receptor source: a middle-aged man with active COVID-19.

The chain recombines TRBV3-1 (or the pseudogene TRBV3-2) with TRBJ2-1; TRBD2 is a possible D gene (5 bases). CDR3 length: 16 residues. Germline V lookup: CDR1 LGHDT, CDR2 YNNKEL (reference sequence). V gave up 3 bases and J gave up 9 bases, with 21 bases separating them. CDR3 loop: CASSQPWTGVASEQFF. CDR3 nucleotides: TGTGCCAGCAGCCAGCCGTGGACTGGGGTTGCGAGTGAGCAGTTCTTC.

J is TRBJ2-1 and V is TRBV3-1 (or the pseudogene TRBV3-2); D remains unclear. Between the trimmed V and J ends, which lost 4 bases and 2 bases, there was a span of 12 bases. The CDR3 covers 15 residues. The V gene's germline CDR1 is LGHDT and CDR2 YNNKEL (reference sequence). The CDR3 sequence: CASSPSRATYNEQFF. DNA for the CDR3: TGTGCCAGCAGCCCATCAAGAGCTACCTACAATGAGCAGTTCTTC.

The chain joins TRBV5-1 to TRBJ1-2; no clear D gene. Germline loops: CDR1 SGHRS, CDR2 YFSETQ. The CDR3 has 13 residues. Trimming stripped 4 bases from V and 3 bases from J, with 10 bases between. CDR3 DNA sequence: TGCGCCAGCAGCAGAGGCCAGTACTATGGCTACACCTTC. Amino acid sequence: CASSRGQYYGYTF.

Of note for this clone: Different DNA sequences within this sample yield the same CDR3. This sequence joins TRBV11-2 and TRBJ1-4, with TRBD1 as a possible D gene (5 bases). The CDR3 consists of 13 residues. The germline CDR1 and CDR2 sequences are SGHAT and FQNNGV. Trimming left V 9 bases short and J 5 bases short, with 13 bases between. CDR3 nucleotides: TGTGCCAGTTCGGGGGGGGAGAATGAAAAACTGTTTTTT. It is translated as CASSGGENEKLFF.

The DNA for the CDR3 is TGTGCCAGCAGCTGGACAGGGCTTGGCACAGATACGCAGTATTTT. Translation gives CASSWTGLGTDTQYF. This chain joins TRBV9 and TRBJ2-3; 8 bases agree with TRBD1. Germline CDR1 is SGDLS and CDR2 is YYNGEE. This CDR3 region has 15 residues. The trim removed 4 bases at V and 1 base at J, leaving 5 bases unmatched. The full variable domain, with the rest looked up from reference TRBV9 and TRBJ2-3, is DSGVTQTPKHLITATGQRVTLRCSPRSGDLSVYWYQQSLDQGLQFLIQYYNGEERAKGNILERFSAQQFPDLHSELNLSSLELGDSALYFCASSWTGLGTDTQYFGPGTRLTVL.

V gene TRBV6-5 combines with J gene TRBJ1-1, with D hard to call. Germline V lookup: CDR1 MNHEY, CDR2 SVGAGI. The CDR3 is 16 residues long. V was trimmed by 2 bases and J by 1 base, leaving 14 bases between them. CDR3 loop: CASSYRPGLENTEAFF. The CDR3 DNA is TGTGCCAGCAGTTACCGGCCGGGGTTAGAGAACACTGAAGCTTTCTTT.

V is TRBV6-5 and J is TRBJ1-2, with D perhaps matching TRBD1 (5 bases). Germline CDR1 and CDR2: MNHEY and SVGAGI. The CDR3 runs to 15 residues. V lost 8 bases to trimming and J lost 4 bases, with 20 bases between them. The CDR3 protein is CASGSTAGPSYGYTF. CDR3 coding DNA: TGTGCCAGCGGGTCAACAGCGGGACCTTCCTATGGCTACACCTTC.

The chain joins TRBV10-1 to TRBJ2-3; tentative D call: TRBD2 (6 bases). The CDR3 has 15 residues. V was clipped by 10 bases and J by 3 bases, with 20 bases between them. The germline gives CDR1 WNHNN, CDR2 SYGVQD (reference sequence). CDR3 residues: CAKGPDGSRTDTQYF. DNA of the CDR3: TGCGCCAAGGGACCGGACGGGAGCCGAACAGATACGCAGTATTTT.